The 32 T cell receptor beta chains presented below share a single source sample, sequenced in a study of blood T cell repertoires in COVID-19. The repertoire was sequenced with immunoSEQ multiplex PCR; TCRdb's copy has only in-frame clones and lacks some. The profile shows under 450,000 clones, about 90% of them singletons. The sequenced material came from PBMCs or T cells enriched from blood (not recorded which). The receptor source for this set is a woman in her thirties who had recovered from COVID-19.

The J gene is TRBJ2-7, the V gene TRBV18; TRBD2 matches 10 bases. Germline values: CDR1 KGHSH, CDR2 LQKENI. V gave up 4 bases and J gave up 4 bases; unmatched junction bases: 7. CDR3 length: 15 residues. CDR3: CASSLRTSGGYEQYF. For the CDR3, the DNA is TGTGCCAGCTCACTAAGGACTAGCGGAGGATACGAGCAGTACTTC.

The gene calls are TRBV27 and TRBJ1-1; no firm D call. Trimming stripped 2 bases from V and 1 base from J, with 5 bases between. The germline V gene encodes CDR1 MNHEY and CDR2 SMNVEV (reference sequence). This CDR3 is 13 amino acids long. CDR3 in DNA: TGTGCCAGCAGTTTACACTCGAACACTGAAGCTTTCTTT. It encodes CASSLHSNTEAFF.

The rearrangement links TRBV14 to TRBJ1-3, with D perhaps TRBD1 (5 bases). Germline V gene data show CDR1 as SGHDN and CDR2 as FVKESK. The CDR3 totals 13 residues. Trimming cost V 8 bases and J 4 bases, with 12 bases left between them. CDR3 loop: CASGASWGNTIYF. CDR3 bases: TGTGCCAGCGGGGCGTCCTGGGGAAACACCATATATTTT.

V is TRBV6-2 or TRBV6-3 and J is TRBJ2-7; 9 nucleotides align to TRBD1. The CDR3 covers 16 residues. Germline V gene lookup returns CDR1 MNHEY and CDR2 SVGEGT. V trimming: 6 bases; J trimming: 3 bases; junction bases outside the gene matches: 12. The CDR3 loop reads CASSPSPRDRVYEQYF. The CDR3 DNA reads as TGTGCCAGCAGCCCATCGCCTCGGGACAGGGTCTACGAGCAGTACTTC.

The J gene is TRBJ2-5, the V gene TRBV1; the listed D gene, TRBD2, was not tested against the DNA. TRBV1 is a pseudogene segment. CDR3 size: 10 residues. The CDR3 DNA sequence: TGCACTGGGAGGTCTGGGGCCCAGTACTTC. Amino acids: CTGRSGAQYF.

The chain combines TRBV19 with TRBJ2-1, with 7 bases fitting TRBD1. CDR1 and CDR2 from the germline V gene are LNHDA and SQIVND (reference sequence). This CDR3 is built from 14 residues. V was pared by 5 bases and J by 0 bases, with 1 base of the junction left unmatched. The CDR3, as DNA: TGTGCCAGTAGTGGACAGGTCTCCTACAATGAGCAGTTCTTC. Translating gives CASSGQVSYNEQFF.

The CDR3 DNA sequence: TGTGCCAGCAGCCGAAACAGGGGCCCCGGCAATGAGCAGTTCTTC. Its translation: CASSRNRGPGNEQFF. The J gene is TRBJ2-1, the V gene TRBV6-4; 7 nucleotides align to TRBD1. Germline trimming cut 6 bases from V and 6 bases from J; bases unmatched to any gene: 11. The CDR3 runs 15 residues. Germline CDR1 MRHNA, CDR2 SNTAGT.

The V and J genes are TRBV9 and TRBJ1-2; 7 bases fit TRBD1. CDR1 is SGDLS, CDR2 YYNGEE, per germline. With 2 bases clipped from V and 5 bases from J, the junction kept 12 bases outside the gene matches. There are 16 residues in the CDR3. The CDR3 region has the DNA TGTGCCAGCAGCGTCCAGGGGGAGGATCCCCGATATGGCTACACCTTC. Translated, it gives CASSVQGEDPRYGYTF.

The chain combines TRBV27 with TRBJ1-5; the D is unclear. The CDR3 is 14 residues long. Germline loops: CDR1 MNHEY, CDR2 SMNVEV (reference sequence). The V end lost 5 bases, the J end lost 2 bases, and 10 bases lay between the germline ends. The CDR3 DNA follows: TGTGCCAGCAGTCCGAAGAGGGGCAATCAGCCCCAGCATTTT. Its protein product is CASSPKRGNQPQHF.

J is TRBJ1-5 and V is TRBV2; 8 bases line up with TRBD1. V was pared by 6 bases and J by 3 bases, with 4 bases of the junction left unmatched. This CDR3 contains 14 residues. In germline, CDR1 is SNHLY, CDR2 FYNNEI. CDR3: CASRTGVNNQPQHF. CDR3 DNA sequence: TGTGCCAGCAGGACAGGGGTCAACAATCAGCCCCAGCATTTT.

This chain uses TRBV14 with TRBJ2-1, with 7 bases fitting TRBD2. Germline trimming cut 4 bases from V and 2 bases from J; bases unmatched to any gene: 8. Germline assignment: CDR1 SGHDN and CDR2 FVKESK. The CDR3 has 16 residues. The CDR3 nucleotides are TGTGCCAGCAGCCCAGACCCTAGCGGTCCCTACAATGAGCAGTTCTTC. Its translation is CASSPDPSGPYNEQFF.

This chain uses TRBV7-9 with TRBJ1-2; 9 positions agree with TRBD1. Looked up from germline, CDR1 is SEHNR and CDR2 is FQNEAQ (reference sequence). J gave up 7 bases and V 2 bases, and 8 bases lay outside the gene matches. The CDR3 has 15 amino acids. The CDR3 loop is CASSLWDRVVRGYTF. The CDR3 DNA reads as TGTGCCAGCAGCTTATGGGACAGGGTCGTGCGTGGCTACACCTTC. Drawing the rest from reference TRBV7-9 and TRBJ1-2, the complete variable domain is DTGVSQNPRHKITKRGQNVTFRCDPISEHNRLYWYRQTLGQGPEFLTYFQNEAQLEKSRLLSDRFSAERPKGSFSTLEIQRTEQGDSAMYLCASSLWDRVVRGYTFGSGTRLTVV.

The gene calls are TRBV27 and TRBJ2-1; a weak D match, TRBD2 (6 bases). This CDR3 is built from 16 residues. The V end lost 4 bases, the J end lost 0 bases, and 13 bases lay between the germline ends. Germline values: CDR1 MNHEY, CDR2 SMNVEV (reference sequence). The CDR3 loop is CASSYFPGGSYNEQFF. For the CDR3, the DNA is TGTGCCAGCAGTTATTTCCCCGGGGGCTCCTACAATGAGCAGTTCTTC.

The chain is built from TRBV28 and TRBJ2-2; 8 nucleotides match TRBD1. The CDR3 is 14 residues long. The V gene's germline CDR1 is MDHEN and CDR2 SYDVKM. The junction had 7 bases not matched to a gene; V was cut back by 8 bases and J by 5 bases. In DNA form, the CDR3 reads TGTGCCAGCTGCGGACAGGGAGGTACCGGGGAGCTGTTTTTT. This sequence encodes CASCGQGGTGELFF.

The chain is built from TRBV11-2 and TRBJ1-6, with D maybe TRBD1 (5 bases). Germline CDR1 reads SGHAT; CDR2 reads FQNNGV. Trimming stripped 1 base from V and 4 bases from J, with 8 bases between. CDR3 size: 15 residues. CDR3 nucleotide sequence: TGTGCCAGCAGCTTAGTGGGACTGTATAATTCACCCCTCCACTTT. Its protein product is CASSLVGLYNSPLHF.

This clone was counted a single time. This chain uses TRBV6-5 with TRBJ1-1, with 11 nucleotides matching TRBD1. Germline values: CDR1 MNHEY, CDR2 SVGAGI. This CDR3 comprises 15 residues. Trimming took 5 bases from V and 6 from J; bases not matched to a gene: 8. The CDR3 DNA reads TGTGCCAGCAGTATATGGGACAGGGGGGGGCCTGAAGCTTTCTTT. This translates into CASSIWDRGGPEAFF.

The chain has TRBV4-1 and TRBJ2-1; D ambiguous. CDR1 and CDR2 from the germline V gene are MGHRA and YSYEKL. V lost 0 bases, J lost 0 bases, and 9 bases lay in between. CDR3 length: 16 residues. In nucleotides, the CDR3 is TGCGCCAGCAGCCAAGACCCGACTGGCTCCTACAATGAGCAGTTCTTC. Translated, it gives CASSQDPTGSYNEQFF.

The V and J genes are TRBV21-1 and TRBJ1-1; the table's D gene call, TRBD1, was not cross checked with the DNA. TRBV21-1 is described as a pseudogene. The CDR3 has 13 amino acids. CDR3 nucleotides: TGTGCCAGCAGCAAAGCCAAGGGGACTGAAGCTTTCTTT. Amino acid sequence: CASSKAKGTEAFF.

This chain uses TRBV28 with TRBJ1-5; D is uncertain. Germline CDR1 and CDR2: MDHEN and SYDVKM. CDR3 length equals 15 residues. The V end lost 4 bases, the J end lost 2 bases, and 12 bases lay between the germline ends. The CDR3 spells CASSYRQAGNQPQHF. As DNA, the CDR3 is TGTGCCAGCAGTTACCGCCAGGCAGGCAATCAGCCCCAGCATTTT.

This clone showed up just once. Its ends do not fully match the called genes, so a read error is possible. This chain connects TRBV6-5 to TRBJ1-2; TRBD1 matches at 7 bases. CDR1 is MNHEY, CDR2 SVGAGI, per germline. The CDR3 contains 15 residues. CDR3: CASTYFGQAEGGYTF. CDR3 DNA sequence: TGTGCCAGCACTTACTTCGGACAGGCCGAGGGTGGCTACACCTTC.

The chain links TRBV27 to TRBJ2-2; 10 nucleotides align to TRBD1. Germline V gene lookup returns CDR1 MNHEY and CDR2 SMNVEV (reference sequence). The CDR3 has 16 amino acids. Unmatched junction bases numbered 7, after V lost 4 bases and J lost 5 bases. CDR3 in amino acids: CASSSSTGGRTGELFF. CDR3 DNA sequence: TGTGCCAGCAGTTCCTCGACAGGGGGCAGAACCGGGGAGCTGTTTTTT.

The rearrangement uses TRBV9 and TRBJ1-1; 7 bases map to TRBD1. CDR3 length: 15 amino acids. J gave up 1 base and V 3 bases, and 6 bases lay outside the gene matches. Germline CDR1 reads SGDLS; CDR2 reads YYNGEE. In DNA, the CDR3 is TGTGCCAGCAGCGGACCAGGACAGGCGAACACTGAAGCTTTCTTT. It translates to CASSGPGQANTEAFF. The whole variable domain, filled in from reference TRBV9 and TRBJ1-1, reads DSGVTQTPKHLITATGQRVTLRCSPRSGDLSVYWYQQSLDQGLQFLIQYYNGEERAKGNILERFSAQQFPDLHSELNLSSLELGDSALYFCASSGPGQANTEAFFGQGTRLTVV.

The genes are TRBV11-3 and TRBJ2-1, with TRBD1 identical over 8 bases. With V trimmed by 1 base and J by 4 bases, 6 bases remained unmatched. In germline, CDR1 is SGHNT, CDR2 YENEEA. The CDR3 consists of 16 residues. CDR3 loop: CASSLVAGTGYNEQFF. CDR3 nucleotide sequence: TGTGCCAGCAGCTTAGTCGCCGGGACAGGTTACAATGAGCAGTTCTTC.

The rearrangement links TRBV18 to TRBJ2-5; a weak D match, TRBD1 (5 bases). Germline V gene sequence: CDR1 KGHSH, CDR2 LQKENI. CDR3 length equals 13 residues. The germline V and J ends were trimmed by 6 bases and 2 bases, with 10 bases remaining between them. The chain's CDR3 is CASSGDSQETQYF. Written as DNA, the CDR3 is TGTGCCAGCTCGGGCGACAGTCAAGAGACCCAGTACTTC.

The chain employs TRBV12-3 or TRBV12-4 and TRBJ1-1; 8 bases agree with TRBD1. The CDR3 has 13 amino acids. With V trimmed by 5 bases and J by 11 bases, 10 bases remained unmatched. CDR3 loop: CASSPTRDRRAFF. DNA for the CDR3: TGTGCCAGCAGTCCAACCCGGGACAGGCGGGCTTTCTTT.

The V call is TRBV4-1, the J call TRBJ2-5, with 16 bases that match TRBD2. With 4 bases clipped from V and 5 bases from J, the junction kept 10 bases outside the gene matches. The V gene's germline CDR1 is MGHRA and CDR2 YSYEKL. The CDR3 covers 18 residues. The CDR3 loop is CASSPRGTSGRAPETQYF. The CDR3 region has the DNA TGCGCCAGCAGCCCCAGGGGGACTAGCGGGAGGGCGCCGGAGACCCAGTACTTC.

The J gene is TRBJ1-6, the V gene TRBV3-1 (or the pseudogene TRBV3-2); D possibly corresponds to TRBD1 (6 bases). CDR1 is LGHDT and CDR2 is YNNKEL in the germline V gene (reference sequence). There are 15 residues in the CDR3. Trimming pared 5 bases from V and 5 bases from J, leaving 13 bases between. CDR3 sequence reads: CASSARDTDNSPLHF. In DNA, the CDR3 is TGTGCCAGCAGCGCCCGGGACACCGATAATTCACCCCTCCACTTT.

The V and J genes are TRBV6-5 and TRBJ2-7; tentative D call: TRBD2 (5 bases). The CDR3 runs 15 residues. Germline V lookup: CDR1 MNHEY, CDR2 SVGAGI. Trimming removed 0 bases at V and 5 bases at J, with 14 bases between. CDR3 region: CASSYSAGIGDEQYF. CDR3 in DNA: TGTGCCAGCAGTTACTCTGCCGGGATCGGCGACGAGCAGTACTTC.

CDR3 loop: CASTSSLYNEQFF. The CDR3 region has the DNA TGTGCCAGCACCTCCTCACTATACAATGAGCAGTTCTTC. The V and J genes are TRBV6-5 and TRBJ2-1; D remains ambiguous. The CDR3 totals 13 residues. In germline, CDR1 is MNHEY, CDR2 SVGAGI. The V and J ends lost 7 bases and 4 bases respectively, with 11 bases between them.

The CDR3 loop reads CASSFRDYVEKLFF. CDR3 nucleotides: TGTGCCAGCAGTTTTAGAGATTACGTTGAAAAACTGTTTTTT. This chain connects TRBV27 to TRBJ1-4; the D is unclear. CDR1 MNHEY and CDR2 SMNVEV come from the germline V gene (reference sequence). This CDR3 has 14 residues. V shed 3 bases and J shed 7 bases, with 12 bases lying between them. Looking up the rest from reference TRBV27 and TRBJ1-4 gives the full variable domain: EAQVTQNPRYLITVTGKKLTVTCSQNMNHEYMSWYRQDPGLGLRQIYYSMNVEVTDKGDVPEGYKVSRKEKRNFPLILESPSPNQTSLYFCASSFRDYVEKLFFGSGTQLSVL.

The chain recombines TRBV19 with TRBJ2-1, with D hard to call. The CDR3 is made up of 12 amino acids. From germline, CDR1 is LNHDA and CDR2 SQIVND (reference sequence). V lost 0 bases and J lost 8, with 5 bases in between. CDR3 protein: CASSIDQYEQFF. CDR3 nucleotides: TGTGCCAGTAGTATAGATCAATATGAGCAGTTCTTC.

This sequence joins TRBV5-6 and TRBJ1-1; possibly TRBD1 for D (5 bases). The CDR3 spans 13 residues. V lost 3 bases and J 10 bases, leaving 16 bases between the germline ends. CDR1 is SGHDT and CDR2 is YYEEEE in the germline V gene. The CDR3 DNA sequence: TGTGCCAGCAGCTCTCAGGGTGGTCGCGGAGCTTTCTTT. Protein: CASSSQGGRGAFF. The full variable domain, rest sourced from reference TRBV5-6 and TRBJ1-1, is DAGVTQSPTHLIKTRGQQVTLRCSPKSGHDTVSWYQQALGQGPQFIFQYYEEEERQRGNFPDRFSGHQFPNYSSELNVNALLLGDSALYLCASSSQGGRGAFFGQGTRLTVV.